Listed below are T cell receptor beta chains from one sample, sequenced in a study of immune evolution from preneoplasia to lung adenocarcinoma. Produced via immunoSEQ multiplex PCR; TCRdb's table is partial and in-frame only. Of thousands of clones detected, over 75% appear once; the ten largest clones hold around 5.4%. Sequenced: FFPE minimally invasive lung adenocarcinoma tissue. These receptors came from an older person with lung adenocarcinoma. CDR3s include the opening cysteine and the closing phenylalanine or tryptophan. The D gene is left open where the match is weak. Expanded clones get a size class; other rows say once, few or many, or leave the size out.

TRBJ1-1 few . TRBV30 CAWTDSAGQTEAFF TGTGCCTGGACCGACTCGGCGGGGCAGACTGAAGCTTTCTTT
TRBJ1-2 . . TRBV11-2 CASSTGQPRVYGYTF TGTGCCAGCAGCACCGGACAGCCTAGAGTTTATGGCTACACCTTC
TRBJ1-2 . . TRBV6-1 CASSDRVPPGYGYTF TGTGCCAGCAGTGATCGGGTACCCCCCGGCTATGGCTACACCTTC
TRBJ1-5 . . TRBV30 CAWNKLPSRAQHF TGTGCCTGGAATAAACTTCCCTCGAGGGCCCAGCATTTT
TRBJ1-2 . TRBD1 TRBV10-3 CAISEQGNYGYTF TGTGCCATCAGTGAACAGGGGAACTATGGCTACACCTTC
TRBJ1-5 . . TRBV7-8 CASSLANQPQHF TGTGCCAGCAGCTTAGCGAATCAGCCCCAGCATTTT
TRBJ2-7 . . TRBV27 CASSLWEGADEQYF TGTGCCAGCAGTTTGTGGGAGGGGGCGGACGAGCAGTACTTC
TRBJ2-2 few TRBD2 TRBV5-4 CASSFKTGGPGELFF TGTGCCAGCAGCTTCAAGACGGGGGGGCCCGGGGAGCTGTTTTTT
TRBJ1-2 . TRBD1 TRBV5-4 CASSLYRQGNGYTF TGTGCCAGCAGCTTGTATCGACAGGGGAATGGCTACACCTTC
TRBJ2-7 . . TRBV7-9 CASSSGRRGASYEQYF TGTGCCAGCAGCTCCGGCCGTCGCGGAGCCTCCTACGAGCAGTACTTC
TRBJ2-3 . TRBD2 TRBV9 CASSVVCLAGVLAGDTQYF TGTGCCAGCAGCGTAGTCTGTTTAGCGGGGGTTCTAGCTGGAGATACGCAGTATTTT